The 8 T cell receptor beta chains below all came from one sample that was sequenced in a study of T cells after yellow fever vaccination. Via MiXCR, TCRdb re-called the 5' RACE reads, giving one row per CDR3 protein. The sample has more than 200,000 distinct CDR3 sequences, more than 3.5% seen once; the top ten hold roughly a fifth. Source: PBMCs, taken 15 days after the yellow fever booster vaccination. The origin of the receptors is a man aged 18 to 30 who received the YFV17D yellow fever vaccine.

This clonotype appeared many times. The chain links TRBV5-1 to TRBJ2-6; D is uncertain. Germline V gene sequence: CDR1 SGHRS, CDR2 YFSETQ. Between the trimmed V and J ends, which lost 0 bases and 0 bases, there was a span of 10 bases. The CDR3 runs 17 residues. The CDR3 DNA is TGCGCCAGCAGCTTGGGGGCAGCCAGCTCTGGGGCCAACGTCCTGACTTTC. It codes for CASSLGAASSGANVLTF.

This clonotype was seen many times. The genes are TRBV29-1 and TRBJ2-5; possible D gene TRBD2, 8 bases. The CDR3 has 17 amino acids. The germline gives CDR1 SQVTM, CDR2 ANQGSEA. With 2 bases removed from V and 3 bases from J, the gap between germline ends came to 22 bases. CDR3 bases: TGCAGCGTTGAACTCCAGGGGGGACTAGTCATGGAAGAGACCCAGTACTTC. Translating gives CSVELQGGLVMEETQYF.

This clonotype was observed at least ten times. This chain joins TRBV10-3 and TRBJ2-3; 8 nucleotides line up with TRBD1. Trimming at V came to 5 bases and at J to 0 bases, leaving 10 bases not matched to a gene. The CDR3 has 17 residues. CDR1 is ENHRY, CDR2 SYGVKD, per germline. In DNA, the CDR3 is TGTGCCATCAGTCACGATCGACAGGGGTCCAGCACAGATACGCAGTATTTT. Its protein is CAISHDRQGSSTDTQYF.

This clonotype was found many times. The chain has TRBV5-1 and TRBJ1-2; maybe TRBD1 (5 bases). This CDR3 has 17 residues. Deletions cut 4 bases from V and 4 bases from J, with 23 bases between. Germline V lookup: CDR1 SGHRS, CDR2 YFSETQ. The CDR3 loop reads CASSPGASARSFYGYTF. The CDR3 DNA sequence: TGCGCCAGCAGCCCTGGGGCGTCCGCCCGATCTTTCTATGGCTACACCTTC.

The chain joins TRBV29-1 to TRBJ1-1; no clear D. The V and J ends lost 3 bases and 1 base respectively, with 3 bases between them. CDR1 and CDR2 (germline): SQVTM, ANQGSEA. The CDR3 contains 11 residues. The DNA for the CDR3 is TGCAGCGTTGACCCGAACACTGAAGCTTTCTTT. Its protein is CSVDPNTEAFF.

V gene TRBV6-5 combines with J gene TRBJ1-1; a weak D match, TRBD1 (5 bases). The CDR3 is 15 residues long. Trimming took 6 bases from V and 1 from J, leaving 15 bases between them. Looked up from germline, CDR1 is MNHEY and CDR2 is SVGAGI. The CDR3 protein is CASRHPGLGNTEAFF. The CDR3 region has the DNA TGTGCCAGCAGGCACCCGGGACTGGGGAACACTGAAGCTTTCTTT.

This clonotype was found many times. The V and J genes are TRBV6-5 and TRBJ1-1; tentatively, D is TRBD1 (6 bases). The V gene lost 2 bases and the J gene lost 8 bases, with 21 bases spanning the gap. Germline V CDR1 and CDR2: MNHEY, SVGAGI. The CDR3 is 16 residues long. CDR3 coding DNA: TGTGCCAGCAGTTACGGCCATCCCCTGACAGGTACGGAAGCTTTCTTT. It is translated as CASSYGHPLTGTEAFF.

This clonotype was picked up many times. V is TRBV7-7 and J is TRBJ2-2, with 9 positions matching TRBD1. V gave up 3 bases and J gave up 6 bases; unmatched junction bases: 5. CDR3 length equals 15 residues. CDR1 and CDR2 (germline): SSHAT, FNYEAQ (reference sequence). Written as DNA, the CDR3 is TGTGCCAGCAGCTTCGGACAGGGGTTGTCCGGGGAGCTGTTTTTT. Its translation: CASSFGQGLSGELFF.